A selection of T cell receptor beta chains follows, all from one sample in a study of a mutant IDH1 vaccine in newly diagnosed glioma. These receptors' targets are unknown. The table came from immunoSEQ multiplex PCR; TCRdb's copy has only in-frame clones and leaves some out. The data contain about 31,000 clones, 81% of them singletons. Specimen: PBMCs, collected from a glioma patient whose treatment included an IDH1 peptide vaccine. Source of these receptors: a man younger than 40 with glioma. Each CDR3 is given with its conserved first and last residue. D genes are given only for firm matches. The size entry is marked missing in some rows and otherwise reads once, few, many or a size class.

d_call j_call clone_size v_call cdr3_nt cdr3_aa
NA TRBJ2-7 NA TRBV6-5 TGTGCCAGCAGTTATCACGCTAGCGACTACGAGCAGTACTTC CASSYHASDYEQYF
NA TRBJ1-3 NA TRBV5-5 TGTGCCAGCAGCTTGCCGGGGGACCTCTCTGGAAACACCATATATTTT CASSLPGDLSGNTIYF
NA TRBJ2-1 NA TRBV7-8 TGTGCCAGCAGCTTAGGTGGCCTGGATGAGCAGTTCTTC CASSLGGLDEQFF
NA TRBJ1-1 few TRBV2 TGTGCCACCAACAGGGATCGCACTGAAGCTTTCTTT CATNRDRTEAFF
NA TRBJ1-2 NA TRBV6-5 TGTGCCAGCAGTTACTCATTGGGCCGAGGCTATGGCTACACCTTC CASSYSLGRGYGYTF
TRBD1 TRBJ2-7 NA TRBV30 TGTGCCTGGACCTGGACAGGGGGGGCCTACGAGCAGTACTTC CAWTWTGGAYEQYF
NA TRBJ1-2 few TRBV5-1 TGCGCCAGCAGCTTGTTACAGCTGACCTATGGCTACACCTTC CASSLLQLTYGYTF
NA TRBJ2-3 NA TRBV6-4 TGTGCCAGCAGTGACGGAGGGCGTACAGATACGCAGTATTTT CASSDGGRTDTQYF
TRBD1 TRBJ1-2 NA TRBV6-5 TGTGCCAGCATCCCATCCGCAGGGGGCTATGGCTACACCTTC CASIPSAGGYGYTF
TRBD1 TRBJ2-1 once TRBV7-9 TGTGCCAGCAGCTTAGGGGACAGGGGGTCGTACAATGAGCAGTTCTTC CASSLGDRGSYNEQFF
TRBD1 TRBJ1-4 NA TRBV19 TGTGCCAGTAGTATATCGGGACAGGTTAATGAAAAACTGTTTTTT CASSISGQVNEKLFF
TRBD1 TRBJ2-5 NA TRBV12-5 TGTGCTAGTGGTTCCGGGGACAGTGGGGCGCAAGAGACCCAGTACTTC CASGSGDSGAQETQYF
NA TRBJ2-1 few TRBV15 TGTGCCACCAGCAGAGACCCCTTCCTGGGGAATGAGCAGTTCTTC CATSRDPFLGNEQFF
NA TRBJ2-5 NA TRBV4-1 TGCGCCAGCAGCCTCGGAGGGGAGGAGACCCAGTACTTC CASSLGGEETQYF
TRBD1 TRBJ1-1 NA TRBV6-5 TGTGCCAGCAGTCACCGGGACAGGGGGACGACTGAAGCTTTCTTT CASSHRDRGTTEAFF
NA TRBJ2-5 NA TRBV9 TGTGCCAGCAGCGCCCGGGCATGGGCGGAGACCCAGTACTTC CASSARAWAETQYF
NA TRBJ1-1 NA TRBV27 TGTGCCAGCAGTGATGGGGGCTTGAGTGGGAACACTGAAGCTTTCTTT CASSDGGLSGNTEAFF
TRBD2 TRBJ2-1 NA TRBV7-9 TGTGCCAGCAGCCACCGGAGGCGGGAGATGTCTTCGGATGAGCAGTTCTTC CASSHRRREMSSDEQFF
NA TRBJ1-5 NA TRBV10-3 TGTGCCATCAGTGAGAGAGGGGGGAGCAATCAGCCCCAGCATTTT CAISERGGSNQPQHF
NA TRBJ1-2 NA TRBV7-2 TGTGCCAGCAGCTTAGGGCAGCGGGTGGGATATGGCTACACCTTC CASSLGQRVGYGYTF
TRBD1 TRBJ2-7 NA TRBV5-5 TGTGCCAGCAGCCCGCCGGGACAGAACCCCTACGAGCAGTACTTC CASSPPGQNPYEQYF
NA TRBJ1-1 NA TRBV4-1 TGCGCCAGCAGCCTCAACAGGCGGGGAATGAACACTGAAGCTTTCTTT CASSLNRRGMNTEAFF
TRBD2 TRBJ2-1 NA TRBV5-1 TGCGCCAGCAGCCCTCGGGTAGCGGGAGGTTCCTACAATGAGCAGTTCTTC CASSPRVAGGSYNEQFF
TRBD1 TRBJ1-1 few TRBV5-5 TGTGCCAGCAGCATGAGGACAGGGGGAACTGAAGCTTTCTTT CASSMRTGGTEAFF
NA TRBJ2-7 once TRBV27 TGTGCCAGCAGTTTCGCATTGGGAAACGAGCAGTACTTC CASSFALGNEQYF
TRBD2 TRBJ2-5 NA TRBV13 TGTGCCAGCAGCCCGAGCGGGAGGGCCCGTTTTTCGGAGACCCAGTACTTC CASSPSGRARFSETQYF
TRBD1 TRBJ2-7 NA TRBV5-8 TGTGCCAGCAGCCCCCTTCGGACAGGGACCAACGAGCAGTACTTC CASSPLRTGTNEQYF
NA TRBJ1-2 NA TRBV15 TGTGCCACCAGCAGAGATATGGACACCCAGGAGTTTTATGGCTACACCTTC CATSRDMDTQEFYGYTF
TRBD1 TRBJ1-4 NA TRBV10-2 TGCGCCAGCAGCCCACGAGGGGGCTTCGGTGAAAAACTGTTTTTT CASSPRGGFGEKLFF
TRBD1 TRBJ1-2 NA TRBV19 TGTGCCAGTTCCCGGGACAGGGCCTATGGCTACACCTTC CASSRDRAYGYTF
NA TRBJ2-7 NA TRBV10-3 TGTGCCATCAGTGAGTCCGGACTGAGCTACGAGCAGTACTTC CAISESGLSYEQYF
NA TRBJ1-2 NA TRBV30 TGTGCCTGGAGTAGTCGCGGCCGGAACTATGGCTACACCTTC CAWSSRGRNYGYTF
NA TRBJ1-2 once TRBV5-6 TGTGCCAGCGGGGCCCCTTCTAACTATGGCTACACCTTC CASGAPSNYGYTF
NA TRBJ2-3 NA TRBV14 TGTGCCAGCAGCCAAGTCGGCAGTACAGGGATAGATACGCAGTATTTT CASSQVGSTGIDTQYF
NA TRBJ2-2 few TRBV5-1 TGCGCCAGCAGGCTTATCCCCTCGGACACCGGGGAGCTGTTTTTT CASRLIPSDTGELFF
NA TRBJ2-7 NA TRBV6-5 TGTGCCAGCAGTCGACAGCAAGGGTCGGGCTACGAGCAGTACTTC CASSRQQGSGYEQYF
NA TRBJ2-1 NA TRBV19 TGTGCCAGTAGTATCGGGTATGGGAAACTCAATGAGCAGTTCTTC CASSIGYGKLNEQFF
NA TRBJ1-4 NA TRBV5-1 TGCGCCAGCAGCTTGGGGCAGGGAGGAGAAAAACTGTTTTTT CASSLGQGGEKLFF
NA TRBJ2-2 NA TRBV7-9 TGTGCCAGCATCGGGGAGCAGCGGGCCGGGGAGCTGTTTTTT CASIGEQRAGELFF
NA TRBJ2-2 NA TRBV20-1 TGCAGTGCACCCTCAGCCGGGGAGCTGTTTTTT CSAPSAGELFF
NA TRBJ1-1 few TRBV6-6 TGTGCCAGCAGTTACTCCCCAGGAGCTCGGGCTTTCTTT CASSYSPGARAFF
TRBD2 TRBJ2-7 NA TRBV6-1 TGTGCCAGCAGACTACTAGCGGGGAGCTACGAGCAGTACTTC CASRLLAGSYEQYF
TRBD2 TRBJ2-2 NA TRBV5-1 TGCGCCAGCAGCGTTAGCGGGACTAACACCGGGGAGCTGTTTTTT CASSVSGTNTGELFF
NA TRBJ2-3 NA TRBV7-9 TGTGCCAGCAGCCCGGGCACAGATACGCAGTATTTT CASSPGTDTQYF
NA TRBJ2-7 NA TRBV29-1 TGCAGCGTTGTCTCCTACGAGCAGTACTTC CSVVSYEQYF
NA TRBJ2-1 NA TRBV30 TGTGCCTGGAGGCCCGGTAACAATGAGCAGTTCTTC CAWRPGNNEQFF
NA TRBJ1-5 NA TRBV19 TGTGCCAGTAGTATATCGCGGGGGGCCGAGCTTAATCAGCCCCAGCATTTT CASSISRGAELNQPQHF
TRBD1 TRBJ1-2 NA TRBV2 TGTGCCAGCATCCGACAGGGAACCATCTATGGCTACACCTTC CASIRQGTIYGYTF
NA TRBJ1-2 NA TRBV7-8 TGTGCCAGCAGCTTAAATACCCTGGGCTATGGCTACACCTTC CASSLNTLGYGYTF
NA TRBJ2-6 NA TRBV10-1 TGCGCCAGCAGTGAGACCAACGTCCTGACTTTC CASSETNVLTF
TRBD1 TRBJ2-1 NA TRBV5-1 TGCGCCAGCAGCTTAAGGGGGCCCTACAATGAGCAGTTCTTC CASSLRGPYNEQFF
NA TRBJ1-1 NA TRBV7-9 TGTGCCAGCAGCTCCCTTCGAGGCGTGAACACTGAAGCTTTCTTT CASSSLRGVNTEAFF
NA TRBJ1-3 NA TRBV7-2 TGTGCCAGCACTCCCAACTATAGCGGCTCTGGAAACACCATATATTTT CASTPNYSGSGNTIYF